The next 12 T cell receptor beta chains were all read from a single sample in a study of lymphopenia after photon versus proton radiotherapy. The table came from immunoSEQ multiplex PCR; TCRdb's copy has only in-frame clones and leaves some out. This sample has approximately 35,000 clones; 85% to 90% occur once, and the top ten carry approximately 6.5%. This sample comprised peripheral blood, obtained from a patient treated with photon-based radiotherapy. Receptor source: a woman in her forties or fifties with pancreatic cancer.

This chain links TRBV7-2 with TRBJ2-7, with 9 bases that match TRBD1. This CDR3 is 16 amino acids long. The germline V gene encodes CDR1 SGHTA and CDR2 FQGNSA. The V segment lost 1 base and the J segment 4 bases; nucleotides outside the gene matches: 8. The CDR3 region is CASSLGGQGAAYEQYF. CDR3 DNA sequence: TGTGCCAGCAGCTTAGGGGGACAGGGAGCAGCTTACGAGCAGTACTTC.

V and J are TRBV30 and TRBJ2-7; no clear D. CDR3 size: 11 residues. V lost 5 bases and J lost 7, with 12 bases in between. Germline V gene sequence: CDR1 GTSNPN, CDR2 SVGIG (reference sequence). The CDR3 sequence is CAWADTWEQYF. CDR3 DNA sequence: TGTGCCTGGGCAGACACGTGGGAGCAGTACTTC. Supplemented by reference TRBV30 and TRBJ2-7, the full variable domain reads SQTIHQWPATLVQPVGSPLSLECTVEGTSNPNLYWYRQAAGRGLQLLFYSVGIGQISSEVPQNLSASRPQDRQFILSSKKLLLSDSGFYLCAWADTWEQYFGPGTRLTVT.

This rearrangement joins TRBV2 to TRBJ1-4; possible D gene TRBD1, 6 bases. This CDR3 spans 14 amino acids. Germline V gene lookup returns CDR1 SNHLY and CDR2 FYNNEI. V was shortened by 6 bases and J by 7 bases, with 15 bases between the two germline ends. The CDR3 coding sequence is TGTGCCAGCAGAGTTGGGGGCGGAGGTGAAAAACTGTTTTTT. Amino acids: CASRVGGGGEKLFF.

The gene calls are TRBV6-5 and TRBJ2-1; tentatively, D is TRBD1 (5 bases). CDR3 size: 15 residues. Trimming pared 2 bases from V and 2 bases from J, leaving 10 bases between. The germline V gene has CDR1 MNHEY and CDR2 SVGAGI. The CDR3 protein is CASSYGQGAYNEQFF. The DNA for the CDR3 is TGTGCCAGCAGTTACGGGCAGGGTGCCTACAATGAGCAGTTCTTC.

The chain carries TRBV4-3 and TRBJ2-1, with 10 bases matching TRBD2. Germline trimming cut 4 bases from V and 6 bases from J; bases unmatched to any gene: 6. The V gene's germline CDR1 is LGHNA and CDR2 YSLEER. The CDR3 is 15 amino acids. The CDR3 sequence: CASSRQREGGNEQFF. CDR3 bases: TGCGCCAGCAGCCGCCAGCGGGAGGGCGGCAATGAGCAGTTCTTC.

This chain links TRBV7-2 with TRBJ2-5, with 7 bases aligning to TRBD2. Trimming at V came to 2 bases and at J to 5 bases, leaving 5 bases not matched to a gene. CDR1 SGHTA and CDR2 FQGNSA come from the germline V gene. The CDR3 extends over 14 amino acids. This CDR3 reads CASSLHGGSETQYF. The CDR3 DNA is TGTGCCAGCAGCTTACATGGCGGGAGTGAGACCCAGTACTTC. The full variable domain, in which reference TRBV7-2 and TRBJ2-5 provide the parts outside the CDR3, is GAGVSQSPSNKVTEKGKDVELRCDPISGHTALYWYRQSLGQGLEFLIYFQGNSAPDKSGLPSDRFSAERTGGSVSTLTIQRTQQEDSAVYLCASSLHGGSETQYFGPGTRLLVL.

This clone was found once. The chain couples TRBV11-2 to TRBJ1-1, with D tentatively TRBD1 (5 bases). V lost 3 bases to trimming and J lost 3 bases, with 8 bases between them. Germline V gene lookup returns CDR1 SGHAT and CDR2 FQNNGV. CDR3 size: 13 residues. The CDR3 here is CASSFGHYTEAFF. The DNA of the CDR3 is TGTGCCAGCAGCTTTGGACATTACACTGAAGCTTTCTTT.

The chain couples TRBV7-2 to TRBJ1-2; D is undetermined. Germline loops: CDR1 SGHTA, CDR2 FQGNSA. V was shortened by 1 base and J by 7 bases, with 10 bases between the two germline ends. The CDR3 runs 13 residues. The CDR3 coding sequence is TGTGCCAGCAGCTTAGGCGAGGGCCTTGGCTACACCTTC. It specifies CASSLGEGLGYTF.

The chain uses TRBV5-6 and TRBJ1-1; a possible D gene is TRBD1 (5 bases). Trimming pared 1 base from V and 2 bases from J, leaving 15 bases between. Germline values: CDR1 SGHDT, CDR2 YYEEEE. This CDR3 has 16 residues. This CDR3 reads CASSLPGKGGNTEAFF. The DNA for the CDR3 is TGTGCCAGCAGCTTGCCAGGGAAGGGCGGAAACACTGAAGCTTTCTTT.

The chain joins TRBV6-4 to TRBJ2-2; 9 bases align to TRBD2. This CDR3 spans 15 amino acids. Trimming cost V 4 bases and J 3 bases; bases outside gene matches: 3. CDR1 MRHNA and CDR2 SNTAGT come from the germline V gene. The CDR3 nucleotides read TGTGCCAGCAGTGGAGTAGCGGGAGACACCGGGGAGCTGTTTTTT. It translates to CASSGVAGDTGELFF.

The chain carries TRBV19 and TRBJ2-3; D possibly matches TRBD1 or TRBD2 (7 bases each). The V gene lost 6 bases and the J gene lost 4 bases, with 14 bases spanning the gap. CDR3 size: 14 residues. From germline, CDR1 is LNHDA and CDR2 SQIVND (reference sequence). In nucleotides, the CDR3 is TGTGCCAGTAGAAGACAGGGAGGGGCAGATACGCAGTATTTT. Translation: CASRRQGGADTQYF.

V and J are TRBV10-3 and TRBJ2-5; TRBD1 agrees at 7 bases. Germline CDR1 and CDR2: ENHRY and SYGVKD. After removal of 0 bases from V and 4 bases from J, the junction contained 5 bases not matched to a gene. The CDR3 loop spans 15 amino acids. The CDR3 DNA reads as TGTGCCATCAGTGAGTCGGGACAGTCGGGAGAGACCCAGTACTTC. Protein: CAISESGQSGETQYF.